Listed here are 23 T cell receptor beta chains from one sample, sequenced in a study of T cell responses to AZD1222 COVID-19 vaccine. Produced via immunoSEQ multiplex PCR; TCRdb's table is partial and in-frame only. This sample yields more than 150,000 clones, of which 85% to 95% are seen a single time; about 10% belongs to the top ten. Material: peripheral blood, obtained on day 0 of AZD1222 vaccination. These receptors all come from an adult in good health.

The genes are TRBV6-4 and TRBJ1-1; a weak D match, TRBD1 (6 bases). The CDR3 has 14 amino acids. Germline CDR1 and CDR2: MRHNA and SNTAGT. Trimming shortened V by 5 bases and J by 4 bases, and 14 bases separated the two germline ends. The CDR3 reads CASSPAGGLTEAFF. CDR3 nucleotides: TGTGCCAGCAGTCCGGCGGGGGGGCTCACTGAAGCTTTCTTT.

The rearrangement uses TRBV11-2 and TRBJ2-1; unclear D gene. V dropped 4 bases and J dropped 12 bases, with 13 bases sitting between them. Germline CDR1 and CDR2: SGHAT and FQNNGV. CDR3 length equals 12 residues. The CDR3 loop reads CASSSVGVAQFF. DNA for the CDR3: TGTGCCAGCAGCTCGGTGGGTGTTGCGCAGTTCTTC.

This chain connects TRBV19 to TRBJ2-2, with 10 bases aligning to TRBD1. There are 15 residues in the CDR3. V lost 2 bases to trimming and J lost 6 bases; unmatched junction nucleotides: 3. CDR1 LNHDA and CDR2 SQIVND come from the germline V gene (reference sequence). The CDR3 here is CASSIRTGGPGELFF. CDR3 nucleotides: TGTGCCAGTAGTATAAGGACAGGGGGTCCCGGGGAGCTGTTTTTT.

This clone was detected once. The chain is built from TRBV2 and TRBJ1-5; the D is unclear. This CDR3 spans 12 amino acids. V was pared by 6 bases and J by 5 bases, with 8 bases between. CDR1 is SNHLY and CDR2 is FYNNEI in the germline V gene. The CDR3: CASRLGYQPQHF. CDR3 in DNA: TGTGCCAGCAGACTCGGCTATCAGCCCCAGCATTTT.

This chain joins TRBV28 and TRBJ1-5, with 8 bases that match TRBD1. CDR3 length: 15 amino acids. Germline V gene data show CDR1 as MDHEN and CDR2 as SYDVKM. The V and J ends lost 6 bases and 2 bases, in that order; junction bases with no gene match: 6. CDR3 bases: TGTGCCAGCAGCCGCGGACAGGGAGGCAATCAGCCCCAGCATTTT. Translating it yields CASSRGQGGNQPQHF.

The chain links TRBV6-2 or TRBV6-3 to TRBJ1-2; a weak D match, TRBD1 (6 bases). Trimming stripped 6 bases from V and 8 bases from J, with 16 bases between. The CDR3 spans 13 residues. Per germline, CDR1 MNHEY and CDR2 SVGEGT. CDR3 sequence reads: CASSQGFEGGYTF. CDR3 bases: TGTGCCAGCAGCCAGGGGTTCGAGGGCGGCTACACCTTC.

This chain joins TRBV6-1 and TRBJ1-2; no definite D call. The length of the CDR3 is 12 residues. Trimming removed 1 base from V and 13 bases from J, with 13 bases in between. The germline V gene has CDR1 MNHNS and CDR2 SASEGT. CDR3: CASSEEWKGCTF. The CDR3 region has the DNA TGTGCCAGCAGTGAAGAGTGGAAGGGATGCACCTTC.

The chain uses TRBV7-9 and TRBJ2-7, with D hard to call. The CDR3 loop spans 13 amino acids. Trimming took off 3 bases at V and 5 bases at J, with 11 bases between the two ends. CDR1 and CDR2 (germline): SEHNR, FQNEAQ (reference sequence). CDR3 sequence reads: CASSFRELDEQYF. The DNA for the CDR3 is TGTGCCAGCAGCTTTAGGGAATTAGACGAGCAGTACTTC.

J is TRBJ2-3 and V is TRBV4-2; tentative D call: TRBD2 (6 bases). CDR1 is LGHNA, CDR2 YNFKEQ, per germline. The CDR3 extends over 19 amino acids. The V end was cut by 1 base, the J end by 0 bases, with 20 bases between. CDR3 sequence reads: CASSQGGSGEVTSTDTQYF. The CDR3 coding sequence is TGTGCCAGCAGCCAAGGAGGTAGCGGAGAGGTTACTAGCACAGATACGCAGTATTTT.

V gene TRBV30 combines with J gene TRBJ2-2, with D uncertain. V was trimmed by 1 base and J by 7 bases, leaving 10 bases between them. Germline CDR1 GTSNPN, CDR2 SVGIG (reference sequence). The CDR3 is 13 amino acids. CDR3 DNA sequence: TGTGCCTGGAGTGACCTACTCAGCGGGGAGCTGTTTTTT. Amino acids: CAWSDLLSGELFF.

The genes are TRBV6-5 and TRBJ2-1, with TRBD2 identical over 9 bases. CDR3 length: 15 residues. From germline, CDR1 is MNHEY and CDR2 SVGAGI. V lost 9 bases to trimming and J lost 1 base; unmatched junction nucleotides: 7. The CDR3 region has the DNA TGTGCCAGTAAGAGCCTAGCGGGGTCCTACAATGAGCAGTTCTTC. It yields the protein CASKSLAGSYNEQFF.

DNA for the CDR3: TGCGCCAGCAGTGAGGATGGGGTTACCTACGAGCAGTACTTC. Amino acids: CASSEDGVTYEQYF. The chain combines TRBV10-2 with TRBJ2-7; the D is unclear. The ends were cut back, 2 bases at V and 2 bases at J, with 10 bases in the middle. The germline V gene encodes CDR1 WSHSY and CDR2 SAAADI. The CDR3 spans 14 residues.

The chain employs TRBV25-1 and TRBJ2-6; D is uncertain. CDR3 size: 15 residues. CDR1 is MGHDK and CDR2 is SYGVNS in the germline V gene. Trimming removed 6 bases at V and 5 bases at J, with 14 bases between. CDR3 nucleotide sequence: TGTGCCAGCAGCGGTGGCCGGTTTCGGGCCAACGTCCTGACTTTC. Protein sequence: CASSGGRFRANVLTF.

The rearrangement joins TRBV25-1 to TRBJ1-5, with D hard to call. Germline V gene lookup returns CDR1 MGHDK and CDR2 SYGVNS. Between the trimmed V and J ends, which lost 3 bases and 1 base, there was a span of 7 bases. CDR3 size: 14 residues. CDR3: CASSDSVSNQPQHF. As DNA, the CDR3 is TGTGCCAGCAGTGATTCAGTAAGCAATCAGCCCCAGCATTTT.

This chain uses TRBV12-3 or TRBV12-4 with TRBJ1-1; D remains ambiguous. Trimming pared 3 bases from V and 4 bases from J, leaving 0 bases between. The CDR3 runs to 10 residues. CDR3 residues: CASSFTEAFF. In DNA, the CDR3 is TGTGCCAGCAGTTTCACTGAAGCTTTCTTT.

The CDR3 protein is CASSQPGGGNTEAFF. The CDR3 region has the DNA TGTGCCAGCAGCCAACCCGGGGGGGGGAACACTGAAGCTTTCTTT. V is TRBV3-1 (or the pseudogene TRBV3-2) and J is TRBJ1-1, with D possibly TRBD1 on 5 matching bases. The germline V and J ends were trimmed by 2 bases and 1 base, with 11 bases remaining between them. The CDR3 is 15 residues long. Germline CDR1 and CDR2: LGHDT and YNNKEL (reference sequence).

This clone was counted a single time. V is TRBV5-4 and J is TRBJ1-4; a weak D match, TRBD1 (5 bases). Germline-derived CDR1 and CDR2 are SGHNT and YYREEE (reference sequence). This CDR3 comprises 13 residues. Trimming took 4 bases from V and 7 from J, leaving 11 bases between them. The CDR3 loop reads CASSRGGGEKLFF. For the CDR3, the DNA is TGTGCCAGCAGCCGGGGGGGAGGTGAAAAACTGTTTTTT.

CDR3 nucleotides: TGCGCCAGCAGCCAAGATAGCAGGGCGGCAGGGCTGAATGAGCAGTTCTTC. Translating it yields CASSQDSRAAGLNEQFF. This chain uses TRBV4-3 with TRBJ2-1; D perhaps matches TRBD1 (5 bases). Germline values: CDR1 LGHNA, CDR2 YSLEER. Trimming left V 0 bases short and J 7 bases short, with 19 bases between. The CDR3 loop spans 17 amino acids.

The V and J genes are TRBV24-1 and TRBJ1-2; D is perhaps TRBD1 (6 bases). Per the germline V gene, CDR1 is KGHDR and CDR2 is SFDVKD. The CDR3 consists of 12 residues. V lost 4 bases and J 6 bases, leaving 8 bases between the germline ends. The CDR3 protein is CATSDHRDGYTF. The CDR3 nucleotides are TGTGCCACCAGTGACCACAGGGATGGCTACACCTTC.

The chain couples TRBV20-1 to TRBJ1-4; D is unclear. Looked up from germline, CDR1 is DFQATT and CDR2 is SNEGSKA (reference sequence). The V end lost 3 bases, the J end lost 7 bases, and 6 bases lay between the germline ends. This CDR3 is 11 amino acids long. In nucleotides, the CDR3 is TGCAGTGCTAGTTACGCTGAAAAACTGTTTTTT. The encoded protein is CSASYAEKLFF.

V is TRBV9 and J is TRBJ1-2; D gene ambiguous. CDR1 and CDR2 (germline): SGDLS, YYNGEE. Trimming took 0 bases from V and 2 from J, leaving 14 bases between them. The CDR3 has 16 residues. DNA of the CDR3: TGTGCCAGCAGCGTAGCCTTAGCGGGGATCAACTATGGCTACACCTTC. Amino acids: CASSVALAGINYGYTF. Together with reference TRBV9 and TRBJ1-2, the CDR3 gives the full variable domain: DSGVTQTPKHLITATGQRVTLRCSPRSGDLSVYWYQQSLDQGLQFLIQYYNGEERAKGNILERFSAQQFPDLHSELNLSSLELGDSALYFCASSVALAGINYGYTFGSGTRLTVV.

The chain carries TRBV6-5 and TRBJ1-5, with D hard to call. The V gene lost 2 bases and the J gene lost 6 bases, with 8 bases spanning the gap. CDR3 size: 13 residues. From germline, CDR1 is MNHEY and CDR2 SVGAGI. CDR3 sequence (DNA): TGTGCCAGCAGTTACGGGCCTACTCAGCCCCAGCATTTT. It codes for CASSYGPTQPQHF.

In DNA, the CDR3 is TGTGCCAGCAGCGGGTCAGGGGGACACTCCTACGAGCAGTACTTC. This sequence encodes CASSGSGGHSYEQYF. This sequence joins TRBV5-6 and TRBJ2-7; 7 positions agree with TRBD1. With V trimmed by 4 bases and J by 0 bases, 7 bases remained unmatched. CDR3 length: 15 amino acids. In germline, CDR1 is SGHDT, CDR2 YYEEEE.